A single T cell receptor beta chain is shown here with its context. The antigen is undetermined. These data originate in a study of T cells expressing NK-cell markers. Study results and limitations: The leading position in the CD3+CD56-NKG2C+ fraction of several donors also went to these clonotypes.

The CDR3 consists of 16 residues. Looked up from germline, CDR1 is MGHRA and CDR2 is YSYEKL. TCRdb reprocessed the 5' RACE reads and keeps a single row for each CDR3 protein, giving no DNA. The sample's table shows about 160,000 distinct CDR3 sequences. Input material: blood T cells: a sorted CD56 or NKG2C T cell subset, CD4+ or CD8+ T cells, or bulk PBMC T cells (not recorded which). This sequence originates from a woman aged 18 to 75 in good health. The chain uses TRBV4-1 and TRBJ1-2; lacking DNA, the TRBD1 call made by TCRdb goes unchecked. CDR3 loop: CASSPGGNKGDYGYTF.